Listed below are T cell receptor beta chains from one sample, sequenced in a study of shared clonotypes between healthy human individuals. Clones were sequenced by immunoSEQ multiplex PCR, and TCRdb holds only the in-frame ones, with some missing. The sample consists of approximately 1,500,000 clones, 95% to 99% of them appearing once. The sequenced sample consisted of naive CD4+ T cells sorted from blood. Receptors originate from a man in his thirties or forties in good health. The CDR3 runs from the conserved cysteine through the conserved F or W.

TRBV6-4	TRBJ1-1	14	CASTSDRTHTEAFF
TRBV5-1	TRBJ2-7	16	CASSSKPGQGSYEQYF
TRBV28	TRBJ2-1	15	CASTRLAGGHNEQFF
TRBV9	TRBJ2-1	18	CASSPSGAQLLSYNEQFF
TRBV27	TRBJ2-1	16	CASRPTGTSGNNEQFF
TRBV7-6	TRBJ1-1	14	CASSLGTGPTEAFF
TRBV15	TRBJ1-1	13	CATSRDLGDWAFF
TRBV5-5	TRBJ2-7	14	CASSFLGSASEQYF
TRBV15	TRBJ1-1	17	CATSRKGLRGSLSEAFF
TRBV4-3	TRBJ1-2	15	CASSQSARTNYGYTF
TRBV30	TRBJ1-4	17	CAWSSGTPRSLGEKLFF
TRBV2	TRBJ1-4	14	CASSEGTSREKLFF
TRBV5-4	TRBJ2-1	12	CASSLDPRELFF
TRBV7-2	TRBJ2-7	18	CASSLWDLAGALSYEQYF
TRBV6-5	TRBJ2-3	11	CASKQADTQYF
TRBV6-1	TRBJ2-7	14	CASRKLPQPYEQYF
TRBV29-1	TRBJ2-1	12	CSVTGTGSEQFF
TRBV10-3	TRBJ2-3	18	CAIRKGQVGSFLTDTQYF
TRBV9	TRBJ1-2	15	CASSPQLSGDWGYTF
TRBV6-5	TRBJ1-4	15	CASSYSGTGDEKLFF
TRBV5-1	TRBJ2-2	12	CASSFNTGELFF
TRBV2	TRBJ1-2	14	CASGLQRTNYGYTF
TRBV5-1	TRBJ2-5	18	CASSRLAGGPAIQETQYF
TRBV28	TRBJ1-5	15	CASSFATGANQPQHF
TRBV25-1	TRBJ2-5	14	CASSSVEGPETQYF
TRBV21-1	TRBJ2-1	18	CASSRGKVGQTPRNEQFF
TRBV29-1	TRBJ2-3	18	CSVETPRPGQGARDTQYF
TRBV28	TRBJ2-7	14	CASSVSGGSYEQYF
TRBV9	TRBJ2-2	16	CASSVDPGAMGGELFF